The subject of this entry is one T cell receptor (beta chain). The CDR3 consists of 15 residues. The germline V and J ends were trimmed by 0 bases and 1 base, with 7 bases remaining between them. Germline V gene data show CDR1 as MNHNS and CDR2 as SASEGT. This entry belongs to a study of blood T cell repertoires in COVID-19. Study in general: Specimens from acute and convalescent COVID-19 originated in the United States, Italy and Spain. From T cells, B-cell-depleted T cells, or PBMCs came the material, which was cDNA or gDNA.

In the original workflow: Cell counts per sample came from amplifying reference gene primers. Libraries were prepared by immunoSEQ multiplex PCR; TCRdb keeps only in-frame clonotypes and omits some of them. V, J and clone size derive from that table, while D and trimming were established from the DNA sequence. There are 100,000 to 150,000 clones in the sample; roughly 80% occur only once, and about 16% lies in the top ten. J is TRBJ1-3 and V is TRBV6-1, with D possibly TRBD1 on 5 matching bases. The TCR originated in a woman aged 50 to 60 with acute or convalescent COVID-19. The sample comprised peripheral blood. CDR3 sequence: CASSEAGGSGNTIYF. As DNA, the CDR3 is TGTGCCAGCAGTGAAGCGGGGGGTTCTGGAAACACCATATATTTT.